The 18 T cell receptor beta chains below all came from one sample that was sequenced in a study of naive and memory T cell subsets. For blood and skin samples, reverse transcription used TCR alpha and beta constant primers. MiXCR was run by TCRdb on the 5' RACE reads, yielding one entry per CDR3 protein. The sample records tens of thousands of distinct CDR3 sequences, roughly 4% being singletons. Whole blood, roughly 2.5 ml, came from adult healthy volunteers. The receptors stem from a male donor in good health.

This clonotype was detected many times. This sequence joins TRBV20-1 and TRBJ1-2, with TRBD1 as a possible D gene (5 bases). V dropped 6 bases and J dropped 2 bases, with 19 bases sitting between them. Germline V CDR1 and CDR2: DFQATT, SNEGSKA (reference sequence). This CDR3 has 15 amino acids. CDR3 sequence: CSATAQTTGNYGYTF. DNA of the CDR3: TGCAGTGCCACCGCTCAAACAACAGGAAACTATGGCTACACCTTC.

In this sample, this clonotype turned up many times. In DNA form, the CDR3 reads TGCGCCAGCAGCCAAGCCACTGGGGCCTACAATGAGCAGTTCTTC. Translating it yields CASSQATGAYNEQFF. The chain combines TRBV4-1 with TRBJ2-1; no clear D gene. The germline gives CDR1 MGHRA, CDR2 YSYEKL. The CDR3 is 15 residues long. Trimming removed 1 base from V and 2 bases from J, with 9 bases in between.

This clonotype was counted at least ten times. The chain couples TRBV5-1 to TRBJ2-7; D is ambiguous. This CDR3 spans 13 amino acids. Germline V gene data show CDR1 as SGHRS and CDR2 as YFSETQ. V was pared by 3 bases and J by 9 bases, with 16 bases between. The CDR3 DNA reads TGCGCCAGCAGCTCCCGGTCAGCCCGTCGGCAGTACTTC. Its translation: CASSSRSARRQYF.

In its sample, this clonotype was seen many times. J is TRBJ2-7 and V is TRBV28; D not certain. The V end was cut by 10 bases, the J end by 6 bases, with 16 bases between. Per germline, CDR1 MDHEN and CDR2 SYDVKM. The CDR3 runs 12 residues. The CDR3 sequence: CATSSPPFEQYF. DNA for the CDR3: TGTGCCACCAGCTCTCCCCCTTTCGAGCAGTACTTC.

This clonotype was observed at least ten times. This sequence joins TRBV18 and TRBJ2-7; D ambiguous. The germline gives CDR1 KGHSH, CDR2 LQKENI. The V and J ends lost 6 bases and 2 bases respectively, with 20 bases between them. The CDR3 totals 16 residues. DNA of the CDR3: TGTGCCAGCTCTCCTAAGATGATAGTTAGCCCCTACGAGCAGTACTTC. It specifies CASSPKMIVSPYEQYF.

The table lists this clonotype with many counts. This sequence joins TRBV6-5 and TRBJ2-3; 13 nucleotides line up with TRBD2. Germline trimming cut 5 bases from V and 3 bases from J; bases unmatched to any gene: 8. The CDR3 spans 17 residues. The germline CDR1 and CDR2 sequences are MNHEY and SVGAGI. The CDR3 is CASSPLGTSGNTDTQYF. The CDR3 DNA sequence: TGTGCCAGCAGTCCCCTTGGGACTAGCGGGAATACAGATACGCAGTATTTT.

This clonotype has ten or more counts. The chain has TRBV10-1 and TRBJ2-1, with D perhaps matching TRBD2 (6 bases). The V end lost 0 bases, the J end lost 5 bases, and 17 bases lay between the germline ends. Germline CDR1 is WNHNN and CDR2 is SYGVQD (reference sequence). This CDR3 is 17 amino acids long. In nucleotides, the CDR3 is TGCGCCAGCAGTGAGTCGCCTACAGTAGCGGAAGACAATGAGCAGTTCTTC. Protein product: CASSESPTVAEDNEQFF.

In this sample, this clonotype turned up many times. This sequence joins TRBV6-5 and TRBJ2-7, with TRBD2 as a possible D gene (7 bases). From germline, CDR1 is MNHEY and CDR2 SVGAGI. This CDR3 contains 18 residues. The V end lost 7 bases, the J end lost 2 bases, and 27 bases lay between the germline ends. The CDR3 loop is CASIKGGIGRGSPYEQYF. CDR3 coding DNA: TGTGCCAGCATCAAGGGGGGTATAGGGCGGGGGAGCCCCTACGAGCAGTACTTC.

This clonotype has at least ten counts. The genes are TRBV6-6 and TRBJ1-3; D gene unclear. V was shortened by 4 bases and J by 0 bases, with 10 bases between the two germline ends. Germline V gives CDR1 MNHNY, CDR2 SVGAGI (reference sequence). The CDR3 has 15 amino acids. CDR3 sequence: CASSFGRSSGNTIYF. The CDR3 nucleotides read TGTGCCAGCAGTTTCGGACGGTCCTCTGGAAACACCATATATTTT.

This clonotype came up many times. The rearrangement joins TRBV4-2 to TRBJ2-1; D remains unclear. Germline loops: CDR1 LGHNA, CDR2 YNFKEQ. This CDR3 spans 13 amino acids. Trimming cost V 0 bases and J 8 bases, with 8 bases left between them. CDR3 nucleotide sequence: TGTGCCAGCAGCCAAGACACTACTTATGAGCAGTTCTTC. This encodes CASSQDTTYEQFF.

This clonotype occurred many times. The J gene is TRBJ1-5, the V gene TRBV6-1; 7 nucleotides match TRBD1. The CDR3 loop spans 16 amino acids. Germline trimming cut 7 bases from V and 5 bases from J; bases unmatched to any gene: 14. CDR1 and CDR2 (germline): MNHNS, SASEGT. The CDR3 reads CASTGPNRGGYQPQHF. The CDR3 DNA is TGTGCCAGCACTGGCCCTAACAGGGGAGGTTATCAGCCCCAGCATTTT.

This clonotype occurred many times. The V and J genes are TRBV21-1 and TRBJ2-7; TRBD2 reflects the table's D call only, with no check against the DNA. TRBV21-1 is classified as a pseudogene. This CDR3 has 18 amino acids. The CDR3 DNA is TGTGCCAGCAGCCCGGGACTAGCGCCCAACCCCAGCTCCTACGAGCAGTACTTC. Its protein product is CASSPGLAPNPSSYEQYF.

CDR3 sequence reads: CSARASGDYNEQFF. The CDR3 DNA reads as TGCAGTGCTAGGGCTAGCGGGGATTACAATGAGCAGTTCTTC. This chain connects TRBV20-1 to TRBJ2-1; 9 positions agree with TRBD2. The V and J ends lost 3 bases and 4 bases, in that order; junction bases with no gene match: 4. The CDR3 runs to 14 residues. Germline-derived CDR1 and CDR2 are DFQATT and SNEGSKA (reference sequence).

This clonotype has a count of ten or more. This chain joins TRBV3-1 and TRBJ1-6; perhaps TRBD1 as D (5 bases). Germline values: CDR1 LGHDT, CDR2 YNNKEL (reference sequence). Trimming took 5 bases from V and 9 from J, leaving 17 bases between them. CDR3 length: 15 amino acids. The CDR3: CASSKGTPLVSPLHF. CDR3 DNA sequence: TGTGCCAGCAGCAAAGGGACCCCCCTTGTTTCACCCCTCCACTTT.

This clonotype was picked up many times. This rearrangement joins TRBV2 to TRBJ2-2; 13 nucleotides line up with TRBD2. Germline V lookup: CDR1 SNHLY, CDR2 FYNNEI. The CDR3 sequence is 18 residues long. J was trimmed by 6 bases and V by 0 bases; bases with no gene match: 7. This CDR3 is CASSEAPGTSGTAGELFF. CDR3 nucleotides: TGTGCCAGCAGTGAAGCACCTGGGACTAGCGGGACTGCCGGGGAGCTGTTTTTT.

Many counts were recorded for this clonotype. The genes are TRBV9 and TRBJ2-4; D possibly corresponds to TRBD1 (5 bases). The V gene lost 4 bases and the J gene lost 1 base, with 12 bases spanning the gap. Germline V CDR1 and CDR2: SGDLS, YYNGEE. This CDR3 comprises 15 residues. CDR3 loop: CASSPQALAKNIQYF. CDR3 in DNA: TGTGCCAGCAGCCCACAGGCGTTGGCCAAAAACATTCAGTACTTC.

This clonotype was recorded many times. The chain couples TRBV28 to TRBJ2-1, with D possibly being TRBD2 (6 bases). CDR1 is MDHEN and CDR2 is SYDVKM in the germline V gene. This CDR3 has 14 amino acids. The ends were cut back, 8 bases at V and 3 bases at J, with 14 bases in the middle. The CDR3 DNA is TGTGCCAGCTGTCGGGCTAGCGACTACAATGAGCAGTTCTTC. Translated: CASCRASDYNEQFF. Using reference TRBV28 and TRBJ2-1 for the parts outside the CDR3, the full variable domain is DVKVTQSSRYLVKRTGEKVFLECVQDMDHENMFWYRQDPGLGLRLIYFSYDVKMKEKGDIPEGYSVSREKKERFSLILESASTNQTSMYLCASCRASDYNEQFFGPGTRLTVL.

This clonotype was picked up a small number of times. The chain joins TRBV27 to TRBJ2-7; TRBD2 might be the D (5 bases). This CDR3 comprises 17 residues. Germline V gives CDR1 MNHEY, CDR2 SMNVEV (reference sequence). V dropped 5 bases and J dropped 4 bases, with 24 bases sitting between them. The CDR3 nucleotides read TGTGCCAGCAGTGCCACAAACGTCGCCACTAGATTTTACGAGCAGTACTTC. Protein: CASSATNVATRFYEQYF.